This T cell receptor (beta chain) was observed in a study of blood T cells in healthy people across ages. Study-wide points: It was held that the diversity estimates obtained from one million T cells were underestimates.

Trimming removed 3 bases from V and 6 bases from J, with 4 bases in between. Germline CDR1 SGHRS, CDR2 YFSETQ. The CDR3 extends over 11 amino acids. A second roughly 6 to 12 cycle PCR used barcoded and J-beta primers. MiXCR was run by TCRdb on the 5' RACE reads, yielding one entry per CDR3 protein. Here the sample spans around 600,000 distinct CDR3 sequences, roughly 43% being singletons. As concerns this clonotype: What it recognizes is unknown.

V gene TRBV5-1 combines with J gene TRBJ2-1; D unclear. This TCR was recovered from a man of 80 years or more in good health. The specimen sequenced was blood. The CDR3 here is CASSSCNEQFF. CDR3 bases: TGCGCCAGCAGCTCATGCAATGAGCAGTTCTTC.